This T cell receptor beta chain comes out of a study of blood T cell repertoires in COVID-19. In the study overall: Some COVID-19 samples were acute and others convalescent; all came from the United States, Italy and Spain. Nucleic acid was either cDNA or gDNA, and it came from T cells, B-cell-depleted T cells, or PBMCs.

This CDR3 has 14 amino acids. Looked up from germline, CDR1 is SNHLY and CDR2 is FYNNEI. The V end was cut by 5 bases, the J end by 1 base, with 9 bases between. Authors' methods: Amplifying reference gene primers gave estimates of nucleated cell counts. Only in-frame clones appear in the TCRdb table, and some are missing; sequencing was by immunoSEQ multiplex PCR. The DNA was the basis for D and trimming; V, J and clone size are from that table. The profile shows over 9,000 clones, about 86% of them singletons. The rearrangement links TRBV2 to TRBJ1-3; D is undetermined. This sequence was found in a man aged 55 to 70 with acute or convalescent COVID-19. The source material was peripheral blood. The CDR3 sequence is CASSPQLSGNTIYF. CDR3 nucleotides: TGTGCCAGCAGTCCCCAACTTTCTGGAAACACCATATATTTT.